What follows describes a single T cell receptor (beta chain). This sample is part of a study of blood T cell repertoires in COVID-19. Turning to the study itself: In each case, the material was cDNA or gDNA derived from T cells, B-cell-depleted T cells, or PBMCs.

CDR3 length: 14 amino acids. Germline V gene lookup returns CDR1 MNHEY and CDR2 SMNVEV (reference sequence). Unmatched junction bases numbered 3, after V lost 5 bases and J lost 7 bases. Profiling relied on immunoSEQ multiplex PCR, and the TCRdb table lists in-frame clones only, not all of them. The sample includes 350,000 or so clones, 92% of them seen just once. The receptor's source is a woman aged 25-40 years who had recovered from COVID-19. Sequencing was done on a sample of PBMCs or T cells enriched from blood (not recorded which). The V and J genes are TRBV27 and TRBJ1-6; 9 nucleotides line up with TRBD1. The CDR3 DNA reads as TGTGCCAGCAGTCATGACAGGGGGAATTCACCCCTCCACTTT. Its protein is CASSHDRGNSPLHF.